The present TCR beta chain was sequenced within a study of technical replicates of blood from a few donors. Some clones are missing from TCRdb's copy, which holds only in-frame ones; the method was immunoSEQ multiplex PCR. Of some 84,000 clones listed, roughly nine tenths are singletons. The ends were cut back, 0 bases at V and 7 bases at J, with 12 bases in the middle. Germline V gene lookup returns CDR1 MNHNY and CDR2 SVGAGI (reference sequence). The CDR3 loop spans 15 amino acids. The rearrangement uses TRBV6-6 and TRBJ1-4; tentatively, D is TRBD1 (6 bases). The sample was T cells isolated from PBMCs. The source of this sequence is a human donor in good health. Written as DNA, the CDR3 is TGTGCCAGCAGTTACTCGATGAACAGGGTTGAAAAACTGTTTTTT. It yields the protein CASSYSMNRVEKLFF.